The next 16 T cell receptor beta chains were all read from a single sample in a study of shared clonotypes between healthy human individuals. Only CD45RO-negative cells positively selected for CCR7 counted as naive CD8 cells, so terminally differentiated effector memory CD45RA+ cells were excluded. Sequenced by immunoSEQ multiplex PCR; TCRdb stores in-frame clones only, minus some. The data show hundreds of thousands of clones, about 92% seen once. The sequencing sample was made of naive CD8+ T cells sorted from blood. The receptors were sampled from a man aged 25 to 45 in good health.

The chain has TRBV28 and TRBJ1-2, with 8 nucleotides matching TRBD1. This CDR3 has 12 residues. V shed 5 bases, J shed 7 bases, and the junction held 3 bases outside the gene matches. The germline CDR1 and CDR2 sequences are MDHEN and SYDVKM. The CDR3 is CASSLDRGGYTF. The CDR3 DNA sequence: TGTGCCAGCAGTCTTGACAGGGGTGGCTACACCTTC.

V gene TRBV27 combines with J gene TRBJ2-3; 8 bases fit TRBD2. The trim removed 2 bases at V and 3 bases at J, leaving 13 bases unmatched. The CDR3 runs 18 residues. CDR1 and CDR2 from the germline V gene are MNHEY and SMNVEV (reference sequence). The DNA of the CDR3 is TGTGCCAGCAGTTTACTGACAGGAGCGGGAGTAAGGACAGATACGCAGTATTTT. Its translation: CASSLLTGAGVRTDTQYF.

In its sample, this clone was seen once. CDR3 residues: CASSPGAGHNQPQHF. The CDR3 coding sequence is TGTGCCAGCAGCCCCGGAGCGGGCCACAATCAGCCCCAGCATTTT. J is TRBJ1-5 and V is TRBV7-6; D gene ambiguous. V lost 5 bases and J 3 bases, leaving 14 bases between the germline ends. The germline CDR1 and CDR2 sequences are SGHVS and FNYEAQ. The CDR3 has 15 residues.

This chain joins TRBV4-3 and TRBJ2-7, with a possible D match to TRBD2 (5 bases). Germline CDR1 LGHNA, CDR2 YSLEER. With 1 base removed from V and 3 bases from J, the gap between germline ends came to 16 bases. The CDR3 covers 16 residues. The CDR3 DNA reads as TGCGCCAGCAGCCAAGTTCGGGGAAACCCCTTCTACGAGCAGTACTTC. It encodes CASSQVRGNPFYEQYF.

This sequence joins TRBV30 and TRBJ2-7; possibly TRBD2 for D (5 bases). V was pared by 1 base and J by 2 bases, with 12 bases between. CDR1 GTSNPN and CDR2 SVGIG come from the germline V gene (reference sequence). The CDR3 extends over 14 amino acids. CDR3: CAWSELSGTYEQYF. CDR3 in DNA: TGTGCCTGGAGTGAACTGAGCGGTACCTACGAGCAGTACTTC.

CDR3 sequence: CASSYRIGGGLTYEQYF. The CDR3 DNA follows: TGTGCCAGCAGCTATCGTATAGGGGGGGGACTAACCTACGAGCAGTACTTC. The gene calls are TRBV7-8 and TRBJ2-7; D is perhaps TRBD2 (7 bases). Trimming shortened V by 4 bases and J by 2 bases, and 21 bases separated the two germline ends. The CDR3 runs to 17 residues. Germline-derived CDR1 and CDR2 are SGHVS and FQNEAQ.

This clone was detected only once. The V call is TRBV27, the J call TRBJ2-7; D remains ambiguous. Germline assignment: CDR1 MNHEY and CDR2 SMNVEV (reference sequence). V gave up 4 bases and J gave up 0 bases, with 10 bases separating them. The CDR3 length is 14 residues. The CDR3 bases are TGTGCCAGCAGTTCAGAGCTTAGCTCCTACGAGCAGTACTTC. Its translation is CASSSELSSYEQYF.

Written as DNA, the CDR3 is TGTGCCAGCAGCTTACCCGTGAGTAGCGGGAGCCGAGAGACCCAGTACTTC. It yields the protein CASSLPVSSGSRETQYF. The genes are TRBV11-3 and TRBJ2-5; TRBD2 matches 9 bases. The CDR3 contains 17 residues. The V and J ends lost 2 bases and 4 bases, in that order; junction bases with no gene match: 11. CDR1 SGHNT and CDR2 YENEEA come from the germline V gene. The full variable domain, its missing parts supplied by reference TRBV11-3 and TRBJ2-5, is EAGVVQSPRYKIIEKKQPVAFWCNPISGHNTLYWYLQNLGQGPELLIRYENEEAVDDSQLPKDRFSAERLKGVDSTLKIQPAELGDSAVYLCASSLPVSSGSRETQYFGPGTRLLVL.

As for this clone: Distinct nucleotide sequences in the sample also encode this CDR3. The chain couples TRBV27 to TRBJ2-7, with D possibly being TRBD1 (5 bases). This CDR3 has 15 residues. CDR1 is MNHEY, CDR2 SMNVEV, per germline (reference sequence). The V end was cut by 0 bases, the J end by 4 bases, with 13 bases between. CDR3 sequence: CASSLSGQGAYEQYF. The CDR3 DNA reads TGTGCCAGCAGTTTATCCGGGCAGGGCGCGTACGAGCAGTACTTC.

The J gene is TRBJ1-2, the V gene TRBV7-8; 8 positions match TRBD1. The J segment lost 8 bases and the V segment lost 2 bases, leaving 16 bases of the junction unmatched. The germline V gene has CDR1 SGHVS and CDR2 FQNEAQ. The CDR3 is made up of 17 amino acids. In DNA, the CDR3 is TGTGCCAGCAGCTTATCGGTTAACCAGACAGGGGCCGTCGGCTACACCTTC. Translating gives CASSLSVNQTGAVGYTF.

Here the CDR3 reads CASSLNWNHEQYF. Written as DNA, the CDR3 is TGTGCCAGCAGCTTGAACTGGAACCACGAGCAGTACTTC. The chain joins TRBV7-3 to TRBJ2-7; D not certain. Germline V gene sequence: CDR1 SGHTA, CDR2 FQGTGA. The CDR3 is made up of 13 amino acids. The V end lost 3 bases, the J end lost 5 bases, and 11 bases lay between the germline ends.

The chain links TRBV11-2 to TRBJ2-6; no firm D call. Germline V CDR1 and CDR2: SGHAT, FQNNGV. V was shortened by 3 bases and J by 2 bases, with 5 bases between the two germline ends. There are 14 residues in the CDR3. This CDR3 is CASSFRAGANVLTF. As DNA, the CDR3 is TGTGCCAGCAGCTTTCGGGCTGGGGCCAACGTCCTGACTTTC.

The CDR3 nucleotides are TGTGCCAGCAGCTTAATGACAGACCAAGAGACCCAGTACTTC. This codes for CASSLMTDQETQYF. The chain recombines TRBV7-6 with TRBJ2-5; D is perhaps TRBD1 (5 bases). V was trimmed by 2 bases and J by 0 bases, leaving 7 bases between them. Germline CDR1 reads SGHVS; CDR2 reads FNYEAQ. The length of the CDR3 is 14 residues.

This clone was seen a handful of times. The chain joins TRBV28 to TRBJ2-1; D not certain. The CDR3 spans 12 residues. Trimming removed 5 bases at V and 2 bases at J, with 4 bases between. Germline V lookup: CDR1 MDHEN, CDR2 SYDVKM. CDR3 loop: CASSATYNEQFF. The CDR3, as DNA: TGTGCCAGCAGTGCCACCTACAATGAGCAGTTCTTC.

The gene calls are TRBV13 and TRBJ2-3; perhaps D is TRBD1 or TRBD2 (6 bases each). The germline CDR1 and CDR2 sequences are PRHDT and FYEKMQ (reference sequence). The V gene lost 5 bases and the J gene lost 4 bases, with 13 bases spanning the gap. There are 14 residues in the CDR3. The CDR3, as DNA: TGTGCCAGCAGCGAGGGGGTAGCGGCAGATACGCAGTATTTT. Its protein is CASSEGVAADTQYF.

V gene TRBV19 combines with J gene TRBJ2-7; weak D call: TRBD2 (7 bases). Trimming took off 4 bases at V and 7 bases at J, with 17 bases between the two ends. This CDR3 region has 14 residues. Germline CDR1 and CDR2: LNHDA and SQIVND (reference sequence). Here the CDR3 reads CASSRTRGKGEQYF. In nucleotides, the CDR3 is TGTGCCAGTAGTAGGACTAGGGGGAAGGGGGAGCAGTACTTC.